These T cell receptor beta chains were read from a single sample in a study of memory CD4+ T cells and cytomegalovirus serostatus. Clones were read by immunoSEQ multiplex PCR, and TCRdb kept only the in-frame ones, dropping some. This sample carries over 40,000 clones, around 76% of them seen once, and the ten largest clones take roughly 1.2%. The source material was memory CD4+ T cells from blood. These receptors originate from an adult in good health and CMV-seropositive. Both conserved end residues are part of each CDR3. D genes are given only for firm matches.

CDR3 protein: CASSSRRETQYF
V gene: TRBV5-4
D gene: -
J gene: TRBJ2-5

CDR3 protein: CASSSSSGGAYNEQFF
V gene: TRBV7-2
D gene: TRBD2
J gene: TRBJ2-1

CDR3 protein: CASSLGWGGDGYTF
V gene: TRBV11-2
D gene: -
J gene: TRBJ1-2

CDR3 protein: CASSIQAESYEQYF
V gene: TRBV19
D gene: -
J gene: TRBJ2-7

CDR3 protein: CSGVQAMVYNEQFF
V gene: TRBV29-1
D gene: -
J gene: TRBJ2-1

CDR3 protein: CASSLDPPGEQYF
V gene: TRBV11-3
D gene: -
J gene: TRBJ2-7

CDR3 protein: CASTARGGNSYEQYF
V gene: TRBV5-4
D gene: TRBD2
J gene: TRBJ2-7

CDR3 protein: CASSLRASELGELFF
V gene: TRBV7-2
D gene: -
J gene: TRBJ2-2

CDR3 protein: CASSSLTAGEKLFF
V gene: TRBV7-9
D gene: -
J gene: TRBJ1-4

CDR3 protein: CASSSAGAASSYEQYF
V gene: TRBV5-6
D gene: -
J gene: TRBJ2-7

CDR3 protein: CASSREARTEAFF
V gene: TRBV12-5
D gene: -
J gene: TRBJ1-1

CDR3 protein: CASSKATGASNQPQHF
V gene: TRBV21-1
D gene: -
J gene: TRBJ1-5

CDR3 protein: CASSMPPSATGNQPQHF
V gene: TRBV19
D gene: -
J gene: TRBJ1-5

CDR3 protein: CASSEGRQGTF
V gene: TRBV2
D gene: TRBD1
J gene: TRBJ1-2

CDR3 protein: CASTRDSREGYTF
V gene: TRBV19
D gene: TRBD1
J gene: TRBJ1-2

CDR3 protein: CASSLVGQGSFTYNSPLHF
V gene: TRBV5-1
D gene: TRBD1
J gene: TRBJ1-6

CDR3 protein: CASRGNRLGGGYGYTF
V gene: TRBV6-6
D gene: TRBD1
J gene: TRBJ1-2

CDR3 protein: CASSLLAQQETQYF
V gene: TRBV7-2
D gene: -
J gene: TRBJ2-5

CDR3 protein: CAMRSAQENIQYF
V gene: TRBV10-3
D gene: -
J gene: TRBJ2-4

CDR3 protein: CASSRPSDGGTEAFF
V gene: TRBV18
D gene: -
J gene: TRBJ1-1

CDR3 protein: CASSPEPYGEKLFF
V gene: TRBV28
D gene: -
J gene: TRBJ1-4

CDR3 protein: CASSLQGQDTQYF
V gene: TRBV4-1
D gene: -
J gene: TRBJ2-3

CDR3 protein: CATSSPTRERGNNEQFF
V gene: TRBV15
D gene: TRBD2
J gene: TRBJ2-1

CDR3 protein: CASSGTGGGQPQHF
V gene: TRBV7-2
D gene: TRBD1
J gene: TRBJ1-5

CDR3 protein: CAVYPGDGYIQYF
V gene: TRBV10-3
D gene: -
J gene: TRBJ2-4

CDR3 protein: CASSPMDRSISPLHF
V gene: TRBV7-9
D gene: TRBD1
J gene: TRBJ1-6

CDR3 protein: CASSRKGAYGYTF
V gene: TRBV6-5
D gene: TRBD1
J gene: TRBJ1-2

CDR3 protein: CASTLQGQTEKLFF
V gene: TRBV6-1
D gene: -
J gene: TRBJ1-4

CDR3 protein: CASSLSDRGVYGYTF
V gene: TRBV28
D gene: TRBD1
J gene: TRBJ1-2

CDR3 protein: CASSLDGSSNIQYF
V gene: TRBV7-2
D gene: -
J gene: TRBJ2-4

CDR3 protein: CASSQNAGGNSPLHF
V gene: TRBV4-2
D gene: TRBD1
J gene: TRBJ1-6

CDR3 protein: CASSEYQGGDSPLHF
V gene: TRBV25-1
D gene: -
J gene: TRBJ1-6

CDR3 protein: CASSLEDRGDGYTF
V gene: TRBV7-9
D gene: TRBD1
J gene: TRBJ1-2

CDR3 protein: CASSYSMQVIGEKLFF
V gene: TRBV6-6
D gene: -
J gene: TRBJ1-4

CDR3 protein: CASRSDSWGTEAFF
V gene: TRBV2
D gene: -
J gene: TRBJ1-1

CDR3 protein: CASRSAGGLNTEAFF
V gene: TRBV5-1
D gene: TRBD1
J gene: TRBJ1-1

CDR3 protein: CASSIDGTQNAYEQYF
V gene: TRBV19
D gene: -
J gene: TRBJ2-7

CDR3 protein: CASSLALAGGPGEQYF
V gene: TRBV7-2
D gene: TRBD2
J gene: TRBJ2-7

CDR3 protein: CASSPGTGEVDGYTF
V gene: TRBV5-1
D gene: TRBD1
J gene: TRBJ1-2

CDR3 protein: CAGIDNEQFF
V gene: TRBV30
D gene: -
J gene: TRBJ2-1

CDR3 protein: CASSWTGGSNTGELFF
V gene: TRBV11-1
D gene: TRBD1
J gene: TRBJ2-2

CDR3 protein: CASSYDQTGGVEKLFF
V gene: TRBV27
D gene: TRBD1
J gene: TRBJ1-4

CDR3 protein: CAISESGGQLGSPLHF
V gene: TRBV10-3
D gene: -
J gene: TRBJ1-6

CDR3 protein: CASSLSGNTIYF
V gene: TRBV18
D gene: -
J gene: TRBJ1-3

CDR3 protein: CASSIDLSGDSNYGYTF
V gene: TRBV19
D gene: -
J gene: TRBJ1-2

CDR3 protein: CSASHGGPQHF
V gene: TRBV20-1
D gene: -
J gene: TRBJ1-5

CDR3 protein: CASSPGRGRVNF
V gene: TRBV6-5
D gene: -
J gene: TRBJ2-7

CDR3 protein: CSVGPQGDGTGELFF
V gene: TRBV29-1
D gene: TRBD1
J gene: TRBJ2-2

CDR3 protein: CASSLNDRNYGYTF
V gene: TRBV7-9
D gene: -
J gene: TRBJ1-2

CDR3 protein: CSALAWADYEQYF
V gene: TRBV29-1
D gene: -
J gene: TRBJ2-7

CDR3 protein: CASRGQYNEKLFF
V gene: TRBV2
D gene: -
J gene: TRBJ1-4

CDR3 protein: CASSPLSVDEQFF
V gene: TRBV11-2
D gene: -
J gene: TRBJ2-1